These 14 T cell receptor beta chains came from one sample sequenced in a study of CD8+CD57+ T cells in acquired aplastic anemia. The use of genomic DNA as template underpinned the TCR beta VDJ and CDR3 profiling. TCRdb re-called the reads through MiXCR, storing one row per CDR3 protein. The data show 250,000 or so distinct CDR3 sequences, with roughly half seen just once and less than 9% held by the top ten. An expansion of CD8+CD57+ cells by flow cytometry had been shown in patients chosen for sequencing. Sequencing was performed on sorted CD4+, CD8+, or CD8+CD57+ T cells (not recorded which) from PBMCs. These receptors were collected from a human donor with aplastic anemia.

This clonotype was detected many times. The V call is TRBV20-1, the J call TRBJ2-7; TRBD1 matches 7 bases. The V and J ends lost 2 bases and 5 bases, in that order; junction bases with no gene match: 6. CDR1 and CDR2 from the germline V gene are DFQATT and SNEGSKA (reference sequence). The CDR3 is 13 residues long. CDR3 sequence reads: CSARTRGHHEQYF. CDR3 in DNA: TGCAGTGCTAGAACGAGGGGGCATCACGAGCAGTACTTC.

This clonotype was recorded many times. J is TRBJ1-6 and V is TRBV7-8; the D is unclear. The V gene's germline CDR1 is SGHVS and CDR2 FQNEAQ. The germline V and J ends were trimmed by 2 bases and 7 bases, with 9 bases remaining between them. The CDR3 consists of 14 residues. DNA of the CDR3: TGTGCCAGCAGCTTAATAGGGAACAATTCACCCCTCCACTTT. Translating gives CASSLIGNNSPLHF.

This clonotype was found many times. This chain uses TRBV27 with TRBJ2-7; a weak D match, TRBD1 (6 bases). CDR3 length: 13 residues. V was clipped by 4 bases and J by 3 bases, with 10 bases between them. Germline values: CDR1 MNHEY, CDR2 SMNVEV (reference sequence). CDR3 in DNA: TGTGCCAGCAGTTCCGAAGGGGGCTACGAGCAGTACTTC. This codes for CASSSEGGYEQYF.

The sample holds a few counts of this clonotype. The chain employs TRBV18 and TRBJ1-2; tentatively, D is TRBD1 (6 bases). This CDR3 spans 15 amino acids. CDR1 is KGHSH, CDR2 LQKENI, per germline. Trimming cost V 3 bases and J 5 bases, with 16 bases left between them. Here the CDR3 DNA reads TGTGCCAGCTCACCCCCCTGGACAGTAGAGTATGGCTACACCTTC. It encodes CASSPPWTVEYGYTF.

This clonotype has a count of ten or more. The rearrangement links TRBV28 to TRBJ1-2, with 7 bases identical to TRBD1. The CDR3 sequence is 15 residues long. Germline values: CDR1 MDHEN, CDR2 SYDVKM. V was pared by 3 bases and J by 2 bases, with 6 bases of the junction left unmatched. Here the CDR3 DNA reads TGTGCCAGCAGTTTGCGGAGACAGGGCAACTATGGCTACACCTTC. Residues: CASSLRRQGNYGYTF.

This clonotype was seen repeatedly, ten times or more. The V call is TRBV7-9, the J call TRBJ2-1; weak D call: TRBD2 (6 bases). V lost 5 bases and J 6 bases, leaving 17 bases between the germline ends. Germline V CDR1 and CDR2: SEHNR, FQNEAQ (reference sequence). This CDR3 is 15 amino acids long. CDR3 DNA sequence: TGTGCCAGCAGCCCCAGGTTAGCGGCTACCAATGAGCAGTTCTTC. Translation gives CASSPRLAATNEQFF.

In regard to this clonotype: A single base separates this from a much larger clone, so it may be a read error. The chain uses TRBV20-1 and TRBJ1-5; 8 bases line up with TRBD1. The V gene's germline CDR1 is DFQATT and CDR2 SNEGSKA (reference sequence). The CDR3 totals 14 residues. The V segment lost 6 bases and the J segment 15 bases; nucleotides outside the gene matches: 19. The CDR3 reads CSAVPTGQAASLHF. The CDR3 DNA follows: TGCAGTGCGGTTCCCACGGGACAGGCTGCTTCTTTGCATTTT.

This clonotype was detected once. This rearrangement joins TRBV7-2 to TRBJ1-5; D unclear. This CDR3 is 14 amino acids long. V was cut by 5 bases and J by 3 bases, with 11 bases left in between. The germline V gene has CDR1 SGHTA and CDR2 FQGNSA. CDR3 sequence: CASSGRPDNQPQHF. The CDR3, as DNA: TGTGCCAGCAGCGGACGGCCAGACAATCAGCCCCAGCATTTT. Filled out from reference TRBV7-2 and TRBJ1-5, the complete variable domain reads GAGVSQSPSNKVTEKGKDVELRCDPISGHTALYWYRQSLGQGLEFLIYFQGNSAPDKSGLPSDRFSAERTGGSVSTLTIQRTQQEDSAVYLCASSGRPDNQPQHFGDGTRLSIL.

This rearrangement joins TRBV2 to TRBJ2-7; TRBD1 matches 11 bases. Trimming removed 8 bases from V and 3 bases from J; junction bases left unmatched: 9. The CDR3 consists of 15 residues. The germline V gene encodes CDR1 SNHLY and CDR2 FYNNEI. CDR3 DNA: TGTGCCAGCCATCGACCGGGGACAGGGGGCTACGAGCAGTACTTC. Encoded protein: CASHRPGTGGYEQYF. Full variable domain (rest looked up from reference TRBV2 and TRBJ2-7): EPEVTQTPSHQVTQMGQEVILRCVPISNHLYFYWYRQILGQKVEFLVSFYNNEISEKSEIFDDQFSVERPDGSNFTLKIRSTKLEDSAMYFCASHRPGTGGYEQYFGPGTRLTVT.

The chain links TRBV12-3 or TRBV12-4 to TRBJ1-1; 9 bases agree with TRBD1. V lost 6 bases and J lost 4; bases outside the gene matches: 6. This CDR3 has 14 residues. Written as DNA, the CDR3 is TGTGCCAGCAGAGGACAGGGGAAGGGCACTGAAGCTTTCTTT. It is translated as CASRGQGKGTEAFF.

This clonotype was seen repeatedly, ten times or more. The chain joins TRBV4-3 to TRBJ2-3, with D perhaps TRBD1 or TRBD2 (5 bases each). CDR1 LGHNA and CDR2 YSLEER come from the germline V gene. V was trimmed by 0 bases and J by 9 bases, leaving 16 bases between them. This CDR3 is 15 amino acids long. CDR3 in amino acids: CASSQDFSGPGTQYF. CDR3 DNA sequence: TGCGCCAGCAGCCAAGATTTCTCGGGGCCCGGGACGCAGTATTTT.

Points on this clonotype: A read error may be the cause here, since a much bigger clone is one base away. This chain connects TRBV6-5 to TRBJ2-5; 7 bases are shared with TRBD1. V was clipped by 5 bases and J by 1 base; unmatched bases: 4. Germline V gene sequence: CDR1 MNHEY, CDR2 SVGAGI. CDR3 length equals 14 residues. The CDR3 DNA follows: TGTGCCAGCAGTCCTAGGACAGGCCAAGAGACCCAGTACTTC. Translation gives CASSPRTGQETQYF.

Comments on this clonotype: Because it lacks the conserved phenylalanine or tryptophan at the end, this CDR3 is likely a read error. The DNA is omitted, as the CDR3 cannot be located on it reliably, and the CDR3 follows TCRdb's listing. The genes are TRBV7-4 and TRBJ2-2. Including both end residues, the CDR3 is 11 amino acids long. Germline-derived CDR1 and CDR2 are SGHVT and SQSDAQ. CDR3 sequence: CASSGHRGAVV.

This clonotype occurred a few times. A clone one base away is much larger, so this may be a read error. In DNA, the CDR3 is TGTGCCAGCAGCTCCCCTAGCGGGGGAGAATACGAGCAGTACTTC. Amino acids: CASSSPSGGEYEQYF. The chain employs TRBV7-9 and TRBJ2-7; 10 bases are shared with TRBD2. Germline V gives CDR1 SEHNR, CDR2 FQNEAQ (reference sequence). The CDR3 is 15 residues long. Trimming removed 4 bases from V and 4 bases from J; junction bases left unmatched: 7.